A single sample is the source of the 25 T cell receptor beta chains below, sequenced in a study of T cells of healthy individuals. TCRdb re-analysed the 5' RACE reads in MiXCR, keeping a single row per CDR3 protein. Of under 70,000 distinct CDR3 sequences in the sample, roughly 15% were seen once. The receptors were gathered from a human donor in good health.

This clonotype was seen many times. This rearrangement joins TRBV7-8 to TRBJ2-5; 9 bases line up with TRBD1. The CDR3 runs 16 residues. From germline, CDR1 is SGHVS and CDR2 FQNEAQ. J was trimmed by 4 bases and V by 7 bases; bases with no gene match: 13. The CDR3 coding sequence is TGTGCCAGCATCCACGGGCCGGGACAGGGTAGAGAGACCCAGTACTTC. This encodes CASIHGPGQGRETQYF. The whole variable domain, filled in from reference TRBV7-8 and TRBJ2-5, reads GAGVSQSPRYKVAKRGQDVALRCDPISGHVSLFWYQQALGQGPEFLTYFQNEAQLDKSGLPSDRFFAERPEGSVSTLKIQRTQQEDSAVYLCASIHGPGQGRETQYFGPGTRLLVL.

The chain employs TRBV9 and TRBJ2-1, with D perhaps being TRBD1 or TRBD2 (5 bases each). The germline V gene has CDR1 SGDLS and CDR2 YYNGEE. Trimming took off 0 bases at V and 9 bases at J, with 13 bases between the two ends. The CDR3 runs to 14 residues. DNA of the CDR3: TGTGCCAGCAGCGTAGCGACGGGTGGGGGTGAGCAGTTCTTC. It specifies CASSVATGGGEQFF.

The rearrangement links TRBV29-1 to TRBJ2-7; D possibly corresponds to TRBD1 (6 bases). V was trimmed by 7 bases and J by 2 bases, leaving 15 bases between them. CDR3 length: 13 amino acids. Germline V gene data show CDR1 as SQVTM and CDR2 as ANQGSEA. The CDR3 nucleotides are TGCAGCGCTACAGGGCATCCAACCTACGAGCAGTACTTC. Translation gives CSATGHPTYEQYF.

This clonotype has a count of ten or more. This rearrangement joins TRBV21-1 to TRBJ2-7; TRBD2 is taken as the D call from the table, unchecked against the DNA. TRBV21-1 is designated a pseudogene. CDR3 size: 17 residues. This chain's CDR3 is CASSFRTLDLGLIEQYF. The DNA of the CDR3 is TGTGCCAGCTCTTTCAGGACTCTCGACTTGGGTTTGATTGAGCAGTACTTC.

As DNA, the CDR3 is TGTGCCACCAGCCCCCTAGGGGGTTTTGCCAAAAACATTCAGTACTTC. Translated: CATSPLGGFAKNIQYF. V is TRBV15 and J is TRBJ2-4; possible D gene TRBD1, 6 bases. The CDR3 is 16 amino acids. With 5 bases removed from V and 1 base from J, the gap between germline ends came to 15 bases. In germline, CDR1 is LNHNV, CDR2 YYDKDF (reference sequence).

In this sample, this clonotype turned up many times. This sequence joins TRBV4-2 and TRBJ2-7; a weak D match, TRBD1 (5 bases). Germline V gene data show CDR1 as LGHNA and CDR2 as YNFKEQ. The V gene lost 2 bases and the J gene lost 3 bases, with 14 bases spanning the gap. This CDR3 region has 15 residues. The CDR3 region has the DNA TGTGCCAGCAGCCAAAAACAGGCCTCAGACTACGAGCAGTACTTC. Its translation: CASSQKQASDYEQYF.

This clonotype showed up many times. The chain uses TRBV6-1 and TRBJ2-5, with D perhaps assigned TRBD1 or TRBD2 (5 bases each). Germline CDR1 reads MNHNS; CDR2 reads SASEGT. The CDR3 is 13 residues long. With 2 bases removed from V and 6 bases from J, the gap between germline ends came to 10 bases. CDR3 DNA sequence: TGTGCCAGCAGTGAACTGGGGGTGAAGACCCAGTACTTC. Its translation is CASSELGVKTQYF.

Many counts were recorded for this clonotype. The chain joins TRBV7-9 to TRBJ2-3, with 8 bases lining up with TRBD2. The CDR3 length is 15 residues. The V gene's germline CDR1 is SEHNR and CDR2 FQNEAQ (reference sequence). Germline trimming cut 6 bases from V and 5 bases from J; bases unmatched to any gene: 10. The CDR3 loop is CASSGTSGRGDTQYF. CDR3 DNA sequence: TGTGCCAGCAGTGGTACTAGCGGTCGGGGAGATACGCAGTATTTT.

This clonotype occurred a few times. The genes are TRBV19 and TRBJ1-1; D unresolved. V was clipped by 4 bases and J by 0 bases, with 18 bases between them. The CDR3 is 17 amino acids. Germline CDR1 and CDR2: LNHDA and SQIVND (reference sequence). Written as DNA, the CDR3 is TGTGCCAGTAGTACCACGCGGGCTGTGGGGATGAACACTGAAGCTTTCTTT. Encoded protein: CASSTTRAVGMNTEAFF. Supplemented by reference TRBV19 and TRBJ1-1, the full variable domain reads DGGITQSPKYLFRKEGQNVTLSCEQNLNHDAMYWYRQDPGQGLRLIYYSQIVNDFQKGDIAEGYSVSREKKESFPLTVTSAQKNPTAFYLCASSTTRAVGMNTEAFFGQGTRLTVV.

The chain combines TRBV2 with TRBJ2-5; no clear D gene. V gave up 2 bases and J gave up 5 bases, with 9 bases separating them. The CDR3 covers 13 residues. Germline lookup yields CDR1 SNHLY and CDR2 FYNNEI. In nucleotides, the CDR3 is TGTGCCAGCAGTGAACAGAGGCGGGAGACCCAGTACTTC. This codes for CASSEQRRETQYF.

Many counts were recorded for this clonotype. This chain uses TRBV2 with TRBJ2-7, with TRBD1 matching over 8 bases. The V gene end was trimmed by 5 bases and the J gene end by 2 bases; junction bases not matched to a gene: 17. The CDR3 contains 18 residues. The germline CDR1 and CDR2 sequences are SNHLY and FYNNEI. CDR3 in DNA: TGTGCCAGCAGTCTTCCCTCCCTATGGGACAGGACAACCTACGAGCAGTACTTC. Protein product: CASSLPSLWDRTTYEQYF.

A few counts support this clonotype. The gene calls are TRBV7-8 and TRBJ2-3, with 13 bases matching TRBD2. V lost 5 bases to trimming and J lost 6 bases; unmatched junction nucleotides: 8. The CDR3 spans 16 residues. The V gene's germline CDR1 is SGHVS and CDR2 FQNEAQ. CDR3 protein: CASSAGTSGIYDTQYF. The DNA for the CDR3 is TGTGCCAGCAGCGCAGGGACTAGCGGGATCTACGATACGCAGTATTTT.

This clonotype came up a few times. The chain carries TRBV27 and TRBJ2-1; the match to TRBD2 covers 13 bases. CDR3 length: 20 amino acids. The V segment lost 4 bases and the J segment 2 bases; nucleotides outside the gene matches: 14. CDR1 and CDR2 (germline): MNHEY, SMNVEV (reference sequence). The CDR3 loop reads CASSSTGLAGQLKTYNEQFF. DNA for the CDR3: TGTGCCAGCAGTTCCACGGGACTAGCGGGACAACTCAAGACCTACAATGAGCAGTTCTTC.

V gene TRBV7-9 combines with J gene TRBJ1-2; D is uncertain. CDR1 and CDR2 from the germline V gene are SEHNR and FQNEAQ (reference sequence). The CDR3 is 15 residues long. V lost 5 bases, J lost 2 bases, and 15 bases lay in between. The CDR3 is CASSPVGSLNYGYTF. The CDR3 DNA reads TGTGCCAGCAGCCCCGTGGGATCCTTAAACTATGGCTACACCTTC.

This clonotype was seen ten or more times. The rearrangement links TRBV24-1 to TRBJ2-1, with 11 bases matching TRBD2. Trimming cost V 2 bases and J 4 bases; bases outside gene matches: 6. Germline V gene lookup returns CDR1 KGHDR and CDR2 SFDVKD. This CDR3 is built from 17 residues. CDR3 in amino acids: CATSDSSGTSGYNEQFF. CDR3 bases: TGTGCCACCAGTGATTCGAGTGGGACTAGCGGATACAATGAGCAGTTCTTC.

V and J are TRBV29-1 and TRBJ1-2; 7 bases align to TRBD1. V lost 4 bases to trimming and J lost 6 bases; unmatched junction nucleotides: 14. The CDR3 sequence is 15 residues long. CDR1 and CDR2 from the germline V gene are SQVTM and ANQGSEA. CDR3 bases: TGCAGCGTTGGGACAGGTCGGGTCGAAACCAATGGCTACACCTTC. Amino acids: CSVGTGRVETNGYTF.

V and J are TRBV10-3 and TRBJ1-3; 11 positions match TRBD1. Germline V lookup: CDR1 ENHRY, CDR2 SYGVKD. This CDR3 has 19 amino acids. Trimming cost V 7 bases and J 0 bases; bases outside gene matches: 14. CDR3 in amino acids: CAIKGGQGASLDSGNTIYF. The CDR3 nucleotides read TGTGCCATCAAAGGTGGACAGGGGGCTTCCCTTGACTCTGGAAACACCATATATTTT.

This clonotype was detected a few times. The chain combines TRBV5-1 with TRBJ2-5; D perhaps matches TRBD1 (5 bases). The V end was cut by 3 bases, the J end by 3 bases, with 15 bases between. Germline lookup yields CDR1 SGHRS and CDR2 YFSETQ. The CDR3 spans 15 residues. Written as DNA, the CDR3 is TGCGCCAGCAGCTCTCGCACTCCAGGGAAAGAGACCCAGTACTTC. Protein: CASSSRTPGKETQYF.

This clonotype has just a few counts. This chain connects TRBV24-1 to TRBJ1-2; 10 positions match TRBD1. V shed 8 bases and J 6 bases; nucleotides not matched to a gene: 8. The CDR3 spans 14 residues. Germline-derived CDR1 and CDR2 are KGHDR and SFDVKD. CDR3 protein: CATTSGQGVDGYTF. The CDR3 nucleotides read TGTGCCACCACCTCCGGACAGGGGGTAGATGGCTACACCTTC.

The CDR3 region has the DNA TGTGCCAGCAGCCCCCGAGGGGGAGGGCCAGGAGAGACCCAGTACTTC. This codes for CASSPRGGGPGETQYF. The chain carries TRBV7-2 and TRBJ2-5; the D gene is possibly TRBD2 (7 bases). This CDR3 region has 16 residues. Between the trimmed V and J ends, which lost 5 bases and 4 bases, there was a span of 20 bases. Germline V gives CDR1 SGHTA, CDR2 FQGNSA. Using reference TRBV7-2 and TRBJ2-5 for the parts outside the CDR3, the full variable domain is GAGVSQSPSNKVTEKGKDVELRCDPISGHTALYWYRQSLGQGLEFLIYFQGNSAPDKSGLPSDRFSAERTGGSVSTLTIQRTQQEDSAVYLCASSPRGGGPGETQYFGPGTRLLVL.

The chain couples TRBV20-1 to TRBJ1-5; 9 bases match TRBD1. The J segment lost 15 bases and the V segment lost 3 bases, leaving 12 bases of the junction unmatched. Germline V gene data show CDR1 as DFQATT and CDR2 as SNEGSKA (reference sequence). This CDR3 has 13 residues. The CDR3 coding sequence is TGCAGTGCTAGGGCCGGGACAGGGAAGGACCCGCATTTT. It encodes CSARAGTGKDPHF.

This clonotype was counted at least ten times. This chain connects TRBV3-1 to TRBJ2-3; no firm D call. CDR1 and CDR2 from the germline V gene are LGHDT and YNNKEL (reference sequence). This CDR3 spans 16 amino acids. Trimming stripped 4 bases from V and 2 bases from J, with 16 bases between. CDR3 coding DNA: TGTGCCAGCAGCCTCTCGCCCAGCCGATACACAGATACGCAGTATTTT. This encodes CASSLSPSRYTDTQYF.

V and J are TRBV7-2 and TRBJ2-7, with 7 positions matching TRBD2. Germline V gene lookup returns CDR1 SGHTA and CDR2 FQGNSA. Trimming cost V 10 bases and J 2 bases; bases outside gene matches: 11. The CDR3 has 14 amino acids. The CDR3: CATVQAGRPYEQYF. DNA of the CDR3: TGTGCCACCGTCCAAGCGGGAAGGCCCTACGAGCAGTACTTC.

This clonotype was picked up many times. This chain joins TRBV23-1 and TRBJ2-3; D is uncertain. TRBV23-1 is an open reading frame whose function is uncertain. This CDR3 is built from 13 residues. Deletions cut 2 bases from V and 0 bases from J, with 3 bases between. The CDR3 loop is CASSQKSTDTQYF. The CDR3, as DNA: TGCGCCAGCAGTCAAAAGAGCACAGATACGCAGTATTTT.

In the case of this clonotype: Its ends do not fully match the called genes, so a read error is possible. The chain combines TRBV3-1 with TRBJ1-6; no clear D gene. The CDR3 covers 13 residues. Germline V lookup: CDR1 LGHDT, CDR2 YNNKEL (reference sequence). CDR3 DNA sequence: TGTGCCAGCAGCCAAGTCGGCAGTTCACCCCTCCAATTT. The encoded protein is CASSQVGSSPLQF.